This T cell receptor (beta chain) is from a study of control samples from healthy donors and cancer patients (TCRdb year 2020). Libraries were built with the immunoSEQ multiplex PCR assay. Held by TCRdb, this immuneACCESS table contains in-frame sequences only and omits some clones. Under half of the omission traces to an unresolved V gene where checked; the cause of the rest is unknown. The sample profile shows approximately 89,000 clones; 80% to 90% of them were found once. Around 18% of the sample is in the top ten clones. V is shortened by 8 bases, J by 4 bases, and the region joining them spans 12 bases. The germline V gene provides CDR1 SNHLY and CDR2 FYNNEI. Including the terminal cysteine and phenylalanine, the CDR3 comprises 13 residues. CDR3 DNA only is kept here, 39 bases in frame from base 1. This clone was seen only a few times. The antigen it binds to is not known. No quality values exist for individual bases; no much larger clone is one base distant.

The receptor chain draws on TRBV2 and TRBJ1-5, and the D gene may be TRBD1, 6 bases matching. This receptor was taken from a man aged 50-60 years in good health. Sequenced: blood. The nucleotide sequence is TGTGCCAGCTTGGGGGGGCAGAATCAGCCCCAGCATTTT. It is translated as CASLGGQNQPQHF.